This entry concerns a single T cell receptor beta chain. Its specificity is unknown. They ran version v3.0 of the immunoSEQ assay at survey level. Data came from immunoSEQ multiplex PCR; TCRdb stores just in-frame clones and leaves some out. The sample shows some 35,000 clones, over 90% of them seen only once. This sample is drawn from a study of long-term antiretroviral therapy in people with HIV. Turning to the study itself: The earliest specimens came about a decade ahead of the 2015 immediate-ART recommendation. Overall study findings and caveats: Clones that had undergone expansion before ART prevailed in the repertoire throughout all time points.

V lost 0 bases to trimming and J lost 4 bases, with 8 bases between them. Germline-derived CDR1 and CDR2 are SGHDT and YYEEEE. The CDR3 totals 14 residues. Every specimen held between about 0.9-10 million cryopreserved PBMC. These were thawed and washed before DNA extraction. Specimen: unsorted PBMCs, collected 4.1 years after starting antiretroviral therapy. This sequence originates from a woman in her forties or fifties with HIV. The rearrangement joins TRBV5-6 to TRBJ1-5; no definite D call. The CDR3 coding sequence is TGTGCCAGCAGCTTGGCGGCGGGGAATCAGCCCCAGCATTTT. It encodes CASSLAAGNQPQHF.